This T cell receptor (beta chain) derives from a study of glioma-infiltrating T cells. Regarding the study as a whole: Tissue and blood shared very few CDR3 sequences. Above-expected tissue-blood divergence occurred in all gliomas, most in low-grade ones.

Germline V gene data show CDR1 as MNHEY and CDR2 as SVGEGT. This CDR3 is 15 amino acids long. Germline trimming cut 4 bases from V and 6 bases from J; bases unmatched to any gene: 10. Using RNA template, CDR3s of TCR alpha and beta were amplified with iRepertoire arm-PCR. For one-step reverse transcription and amplification, about 85-400 ng of tissue mRNA or PBMC total RNA was used. MiXCR, applied by TCRdb to the multiplex PCR reads, yields one record per CDR3 protein. The sample has under 200,000 distinct CDR3 sequences, roughly a third seen once. This clonotype was recorded many times. Its antigen is unknown.

V is TRBV6-2 or TRBV6-3 and J is TRBJ2-3; 7 bases match TRBD2. Sequenced input: glioma tissue, nonneoplastic brain tissue, or PBMCs (not recorded which). The receptor was derived from a human donor with low-grade glioma or glioblastoma, undergoing nonglioma brain surgery, or in good health (not recorded which). As DNA, the CDR3 is TGTGCCAGCAGTTGGGGGAGGGCGTTGATGGATACGCAGTATTTT. Translated: CASSWGRALMDTQYF.